This is a list of T cell receptor beta chains from one sample in a study of cytomegalovirus exposure and HLA in healthy donors. Sequencing was performed with immunoSEQ multiplex PCR; in TCRdb, only in-frame clones are kept and a portion is missing. Found here are approximately 96,000 clones; the top ten clones hold about 5.9%. The sequencing sample was made of PBMCs. These TCRs come from a girl aged 5 to 17 in good health and CMV-seropositive. Both conserved end residues are trimmed from each CDR3. Each record gives: J gene, V gene, CDR3 protein.

>TRBJ2-5|TRBV30
AWTFTQGQQETQY
>TRBJ2-3|TRBV30
AWSGDSGGTDTQY
>TRBJ2-3|TRBV2
ASSNNTQY
>TRBJ2-1|TRBV4-1
ASSSIRTSEYNEQF
>TRBJ2-7|TRBV4-1
ASSQEQITGGGDYEQY
>TRBJ2-4|TRBV15
ATSISWRGTSGARNIQY
>TRBJ2-5|TRBV29-1
SVDVTEETQY
>TRBJ1-2|TRBV7-9
ASSLALRESAYGYT
>TRBJ2-2|TRBV19
ASSIPTGGVSGELF
>TRBJ1-2|TRBV25-1
ASSEWGTGTYGYT
>TRBJ2-2|TRBV4-2
ASSQDTGGPGELF
>TRBJ1-1|TRBV4-3
ASSQNRVNAEAF
>TRBJ1-1|TRBV30
AWGRGLNTEAF
>TRBJ1-2|TRBV18
ASSPNRASNYGYT
>TRBJ1-4|TRBV4-2
ASSQGDRGRVNEKLF
>TRBJ1-2|TRBV19
ASSRDRTGGNYGYT
>TRBJ2-3|TRBV9
ASSVVGGPLGDTDTQY
>TRBJ2-3|TRBV6-1
ASSENPGSTDTQY
>TRBJ1-1|TRBV6-5
ASSPPGESTEAF
>TRBJ1-2|TRBV5-4
ASSPGRGLGSNGYT
>TRBJ2-2|TRBV5-1
ASKQDVSGYTGELF
>TRBJ2-7|TRBV5-1
ASSWGGQGNYEQY
>TRBJ1-2|TRBV5-1
ASKVPLDRAFFFGYT
>TRBJ1-2|TRBV6-6
ASSPIMDRVEGYT
>TRBJ1-1|TRBV6-1
ASRTDYTEAF
>TRBJ2-2|TRBV18
ASSPPQALSNTGELF
>TRBJ2-3|TRBV10-3
AISPGLAADTQY
>TRBJ1-6|TRBV18
ASRPDREGSPLH
>TRBJ1-1|TRBV9
ASSVVGRNTEAF
>TRBJ1-5|TRBV28
ASSQDRAQPQH